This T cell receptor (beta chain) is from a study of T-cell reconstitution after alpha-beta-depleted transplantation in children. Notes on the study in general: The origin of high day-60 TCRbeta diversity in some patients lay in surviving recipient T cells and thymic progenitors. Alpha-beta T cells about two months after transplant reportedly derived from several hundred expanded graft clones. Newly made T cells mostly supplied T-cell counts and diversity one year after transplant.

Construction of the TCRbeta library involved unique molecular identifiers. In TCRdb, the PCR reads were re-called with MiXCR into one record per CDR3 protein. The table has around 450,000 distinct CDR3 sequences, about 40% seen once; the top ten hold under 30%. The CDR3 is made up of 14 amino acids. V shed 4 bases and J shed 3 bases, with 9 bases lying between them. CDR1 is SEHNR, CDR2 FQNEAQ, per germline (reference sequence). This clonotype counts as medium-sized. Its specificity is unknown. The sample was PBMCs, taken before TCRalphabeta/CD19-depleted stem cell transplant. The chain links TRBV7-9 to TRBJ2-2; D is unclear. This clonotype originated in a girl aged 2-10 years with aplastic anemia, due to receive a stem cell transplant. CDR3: CASSSDSYTGELFF. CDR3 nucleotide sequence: TGTGCCAGCAGCTCCGACTCGTACACCGGGGAGCTGTTTTTT.